These T cell receptor beta chains were read from a single sample in a study of OX40 agonist ivuxolimab in advanced cancers. Repertoires were generated with immunoSEQ multiplex PCR, while TCRdb's copy carries only in-frame clones and drops some. The sample includes roughly 63,000 clones, roughly nine tenths of them seen just once. The material was CD4+ or CD8+ T cells sorted from blood, obtained in a trial of the OX40 agonist ivuxolimab. These receptors all stem from an adult with an advanced solid tumor such as melanoma, head and neck, liver or kidney cancer. Both conserved end residues are part of each CDR3. The D gene is left open where the match is weak. Clone sizes are given selectively: once, few, many, or a class where the clone is expanded.

J: TRBJ1-1; size: NA; D: NA; V: TRBV18; CDR3: CASSPGGESTEAFF; DNA: TGTGCCAGCTCACCAGGGGGGGAGAGCACTGAAGCTTTCTTT
J: TRBJ2-2; size: NA; D: TRBD2; V: TRBV27; CDR3: CATKSGRAGELFF; DNA: TGTGCCACCAAAAGCGGGAGGGCCGGGGAGCTGTTTTTT
J: TRBJ2-3; size: NA; D: TRBD1; V: TRBV5-6; CDR3: CASRGRGYDTQYF; DNA: TGTGCCAGCAGGGGCAGGGGGTACGATACGCAGTATTTT
J: TRBJ2-1; size: NA; D: NA; V: TRBV21-1; CDR3: CASSKERGQGAGEQFF; DNA: TGTGCCAGCAGCAAAGAGCGGGGACAGGGGGCAGGGGAGCAGTTCTTC
J: TRBJ1-2; size: NA; D: NA; V: TRBV6-1; CDR3: CASSDPLYDRTGYTF; DNA: TGTGCCAGCAGTGACCCTTTATACGACAGAACTGGCTACACCTTC
J: TRBJ2-2; size: NA; D: NA; V: TRBV7-6; CDR3: CASSRRFTGELFF; DNA: TGTGCCAGCAGCCGGAGATTCACCGGGGAGCTGTTTTTT
J: TRBJ2-1; size: NA; D: NA; V: TRBV6-1; CDR3: CASSEQNNEQFF; DNA: TGTGCCAGCAGTGAACAGAACAATGAGCAGTTCTTC
J: TRBJ1-5; size: NA; D: TRBD1; V: TRBV6-1; CDR3: CASSEGTGGYQPQHF; DNA: TGTGCCAGCAGTGAAGGGACAGGGGGGTATCAGCCCCAGCATTTT
J: TRBJ1-4; size: NA; D: TRBD1; V: TRBV30; CDR3: CAWSVPWTGHEKLFF; DNA: TGTGCCTGGAGTGTTCCCTGGACAGGGCATGAAAAACTGTTTTTT
J: TRBJ1-6; size: NA; D: NA; V: TRBV6-5; CDR3: CASTTDTNSPLHF; DNA: TGTGCCAGCACAACAGACACCAATTCACCCCTCCACTTT
J: TRBJ1-1; size: NA; D: NA; V: TRBV27; CDR3: CASSFDPSTEAFF; DNA: TGTGCCAGCAGTTTTGACCCCAGCACTGAAGCTTTCTTT
J: TRBJ1-6; size: NA; D: NA; V: TRBV6-5; CDR3: CASSYEGFGDSPLHF; DNA: TGTGCCAGCAGTTATGAAGGGTTTGGAGATTCACCCCTCCACTTT
J: TRBJ2-1; size: NA; D: TRBD2; V: TRBV6-1; CDR3: CASRELAGGNEQFF; DNA: TGTGCCAGCCGAGAACTAGCGGGGGGGAATGAGCAGTTCTTC
J: TRBJ1-2; size: NA; D: NA; V: TRBV25-1; CDR3: CASSDDYGYTF; DNA: TGTGCCAGCAGTGACGACTATGGCTACACCTTC
J: TRBJ1-1; size: NA; D: NA; V: TRBV20-1; CDR3: CSARGPYKAFF; DNA: TGCAGTGCTAGAGGCCCATACAAGGCTTTCTTT
J: TRBJ2-3; size: NA; D: NA; V: TRBV5-4; CDR3: CASGPESTDTQYF; DNA: TGTGCCAGCGGCCCCGAAAGCACAGATACGCAGTATTTT
J: TRBJ2-7; size: once; D: NA; V: TRBV5-5; CDR3: CASSLDAVLSYEQYF; DNA: TGTGCCAGCAGCTTAGATGCAGTTCTTTCCTACGAGCAGTACTTC
J: TRBJ1-6; size: NA; D: TRBD1; V: TRBV18; CDR3: CASSAGTDNSPLHF; DNA: TGTGCCAGCTCAGCCGGGACAGATAATTCACCCCTCCACTTT
J: TRBJ2-6; size: NA; D: NA; V: TRBV28; CDR3: CASRTQSGANVLTF; DNA: TGTGCCAGCAGAACACAGTCTGGGGCCAACGTCCTGACTTTC
J: TRBJ2-3; size: NA; D: NA; V: TRBV9; CDR3: CASRYGEAIPGTDTQYF; DNA: TGTGCCAGCAGGTATGGGGAGGCAATCCCTGGCACAGATACGCAGTATTTT
J: TRBJ2-1; size: NA; D: TRBD2; V: TRBV7-9; CDR3: CASIPGGGSYNEQFF; DNA: TGTGCCAGCATCCCGGGCGGGGGATCCTACAATGAGCAGTTCTTC
J: TRBJ2-5; size: NA; D: NA; V: TRBV27; CDR3: CASSLSWGSQETQYF; DNA: TGTGCCAGCAGCCTTAGTTGGGGGAGCCAAGAGACCCAGTACTTC
J: TRBJ1-4; size: NA; D: NA; V: TRBV21-1; CDR3: CASSKARVAEKLFF; DNA: TGTGCCAGCAGCAAAGCCAGGGTAGCTGAAAAACTGTTTTTT
J: TRBJ2-2; size: NA; D: NA; V: TRBV11-3; CDR3: CASSYEAKGGELFF; DNA: TGTGCCAGCAGCTACGAAGCGAAGGGCGGGGAGCTGTTTTTT
J: TRBJ2-5; size: NA; D: NA; V: TRBV6-5; CDR3: CASSFGTPGKKTQYF; DNA: TGTGCCAGCAGTTTTGGGACGCCGGGAAAAAAGACCCAGTACTTC
J: TRBJ2-1; size: NA; D: NA; V: TRBV10-3; CDR3: CAIRGGARNNEQFF; DNA: TGTGCCATCAGAGGGGGAGCAAGGAACAATGAGCAGTTCTTC
J: TRBJ1-3; size: NA; D: NA; V: TRBV6-5; CDR3: CASISSGNTIYF; DNA: TGTGCCAGTATCAGCTCTGGAAACACCATATATTTT
J: TRBJ1-2; size: NA; D: NA; V: TRBV7-2; CDR3: CASSLVPDSNYGYTF; DNA: TGTGCCAGCAGCTTAGTTCCAGATAGCAACTATGGCTACACCTTC
J: TRBJ2-1; size: NA; D: TRBD2; V: TRBV7-9; CDR3: CASALGLAGFSYNEQFF; DNA: TGTGCCAGCGCGCTGGGGCTAGCGGGATTTTCCTACAATGAGCAGTTCTTC
J: TRBJ2-7; size: NA; D: TRBD1; V: TRBV29-1; CDR3: CSVYLLGQGAREQYF; DNA: TGCAGCGTTTACCTATTGGGGCAGGGGGCGCGGGAGCAGTACTTC
J: TRBJ2-5; size: NA; D: TRBD2; V: TRBV5-1; CDR3: CASSLAAGKETQYF; DNA: TGCGCCAGCAGCTTGGCAGCGGGGAAAGAGACCCAGTACTTC
J: TRBJ2-7; size: NA; D: NA; V: TRBV7-9; CDR3: CASSFSGVAEQYF; DNA: TGTGCCAGCAGCTTTAGTGGGGTGGCCGAGCAGTACTTC
J: TRBJ2-6; size: NA; D: NA; V: TRBV7-3; CDR3: CASSQEAPGSGANVLTF; DNA: TGTGCCAGCAGCCAAGAGGCCCCCGGCTCTGGGGCCAACGTCCTGACTTTC
J: TRBJ2-5; size: NA; D: NA; V: TRBV5-1; CDR3: CASSDGGPQETQYF; DNA: TGCGCCAGCAGCGACGGGGGCCCGCAAGAGACCCAGTACTTC
J: TRBJ1-5; size: NA; D: NA; V: TRBV29-1; CDR3: CSVPNLNQPQHF; DNA: TGCAGCGTTCCCAACCTAAATCAGCCCCAGCATTTT